This paragraph reports one T cell receptor (beta chain). Antigen: not known. Germline CDR1 reads LNHDA; CDR2 reads SQIVND (reference sequence). V lost 10 bases, J lost 3 bases, and 21 bases lay in between. CDR3 length equals 15 residues. TCRdb keeps only in-frame clones here, not all; method: immunoSEQ multiplex PCR. The sample consists of tens of thousands of clones, 65% to 80% of them appearing once. This sample was included in a study of T cell responses to AZD1222 COVID-19 vaccine. Study-wide points: Elevations in Spike-specific TCR breadth and depth followed administration of two AZD1222 doses. Targeting of unmutated variant regions was reportedly seen in nearly half of spike-specific TCRs.

This receptor was taken from an adult in good health. This specimen consisted of peripheral blood, obtained on day 0 of MenACWY control vaccination. The rearrangement uses TRBV19 and TRBJ1-1, with D tentatively TRBD1 (5 bases). CDR3 protein: CATEVGGRGDTEAFF. The CDR3 nucleotides read TGTGCCACGGAGGTGGGGGGTCGGGGCGACACTGAAGCTTTCTTT.